This T cell receptor beta chain originates from a study of T cells after yellow fever vaccination (dated by TCRdb to about 2019). Study-wide context: The SMART-Seq v4 Ultra Low Input RNA kit was used to prepare libraries from fractions with low cell numbers. To track T-cell clones before and after primary and booster YFV17D yellow fever vaccination, bulk TCR alpha and beta repertoires were sequenced longitudinally. Two healthy male donors made up the cohort, one aged 18 to 29 years and the other aged 30 to 39 years. Blood was drawn at multiple timepoints before and after primary and secondary immunization, with bulk PBMC replicates and cell subsets isolated. Overall study results and their limits: Because only a couple of donors were included in the study, the extent to which the findings can be generalized is limited. A small share of clonotypes was detected in both CD4 and CD8 compartments, with the overlap likely arising from convergent recombination. Compared with the primary T-cell response, the secondary T-cell response was weaker but faster, peaking on day 5 rather than day 15. Computational filtering was required because FACS-sorted repertoires could contain abundant contaminating clonotypes from the bulk population. After the booster, most of the clones that had expanded following primary vaccination were detected again (about 95% of CD4 and 85% to 90% of CD8), which suggests that memory was broadly maintained.

In its sample, this clonotype was seen many times. The specificity of this receptor is unknown. Per-base quality was not reported, and no clone a single base away is much larger than it. Synthesis of TCR cDNA relied on 5'RACE template switching, a step that introduced a universal primer site along with unique molecular identifiers. Priming for cDNA synthesis came from both the TCR alpha and TCR beta constant segments. Libraries were amplified in two PCR steps, with sample barcodes and sequencing adapters added in the second step. Libraries were sequenced on Illumina HiSeq 2500 (2x100 bp) or NovaSeq (2x150 bp). The authors' pipeline ran thus. MIGEC was used to demultiplex reads and collapse the reads into UMI consensus sequences, and MiXCR was used for V(D)J alignment. Clonotypes responding to the vaccine were identified with edgeR on replicate PBMC samples, with the criteria of FDR below 0.01 and a log2 fold change above 5 up to day 15. CD4 or CD8 identity was assigned to each bulk clonotype according to whether the clonotype was present at higher abundance in the sequenced CD4 repertoire or the sequenced CD8 repertoire. The public reads were reanalyzed by TCRdb: fastp trimming at Q25, MiXCR alignment, in-frame beta chains only. Here each entry gathers all rows of one CDR3 protein and keeps the most common genes and DNA. TCRdb, not the authors, supplied the V and J calls. The sample has some 120,000 distinct CDR3 sequences on record, 7.5% to 9.5% of them singletons. The ten largest clonotypes hold about 25% of the sample.

According to the germline V gene, CDR1 reads MNHEY and CDR2 reads SVGAGI. Spanning cysteine to phenylalanine, the CDR3 consists of 14 amino acids. Only CDR3 DNA remains: 42 bases, in frame from the first base. Unmatched junction bases come to 4, with V trimmed by 7 bases and J by 4 bases. Reading the label with the study, this specimen's treatment or condition is: live attenuated yellow fever vaccine strain. PBMCs were isolated from peripheral blood using a standard Ficoll-Paque protocol. Dynabeads CD4 and CD8 positive selection kits were used to isolate CD4 and CD8 T-cell fractions. TriZol was used to extract RNA from bulk PBMCs, from CD4 and CD8 fractions, and from dextramer-positive and dextramer-negative fractions.

The sequence is built from TRBV6-5 and TRBJ2-1, and 10 junctional nucleotides match TRBD2. This receptor was obtained from a man aged 25-45 years who received the YFV17D yellow fever vaccine. The source material was CD8+ T cells sorted from PBMCs, sampled 45 days after the yellow fever booster vaccination. CDR3 loop: CASTSSGSYNEQFF. The sequence in DNA is TGTGCCAGCACCTCTAGCGGGAGTTACAATGAGCAGTTCTTC.